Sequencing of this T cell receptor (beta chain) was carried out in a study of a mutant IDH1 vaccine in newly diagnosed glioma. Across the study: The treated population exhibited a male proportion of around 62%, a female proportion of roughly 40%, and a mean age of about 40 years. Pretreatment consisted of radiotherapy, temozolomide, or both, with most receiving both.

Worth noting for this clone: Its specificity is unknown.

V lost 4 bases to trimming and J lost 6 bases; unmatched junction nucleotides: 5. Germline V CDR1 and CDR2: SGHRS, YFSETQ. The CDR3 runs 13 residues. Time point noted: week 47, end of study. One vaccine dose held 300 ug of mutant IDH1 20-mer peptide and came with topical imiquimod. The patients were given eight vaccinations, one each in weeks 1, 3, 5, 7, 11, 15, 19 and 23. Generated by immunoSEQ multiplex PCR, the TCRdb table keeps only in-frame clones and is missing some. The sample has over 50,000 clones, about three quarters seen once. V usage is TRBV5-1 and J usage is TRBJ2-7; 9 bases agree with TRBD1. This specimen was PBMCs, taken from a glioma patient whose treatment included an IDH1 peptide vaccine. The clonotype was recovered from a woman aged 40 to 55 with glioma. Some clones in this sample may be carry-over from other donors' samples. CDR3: CASSLGQGLEQYF. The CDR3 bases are TGCGCCAGCAGCCTGGGACAGGGTCTCGAGCAGTACTTC.